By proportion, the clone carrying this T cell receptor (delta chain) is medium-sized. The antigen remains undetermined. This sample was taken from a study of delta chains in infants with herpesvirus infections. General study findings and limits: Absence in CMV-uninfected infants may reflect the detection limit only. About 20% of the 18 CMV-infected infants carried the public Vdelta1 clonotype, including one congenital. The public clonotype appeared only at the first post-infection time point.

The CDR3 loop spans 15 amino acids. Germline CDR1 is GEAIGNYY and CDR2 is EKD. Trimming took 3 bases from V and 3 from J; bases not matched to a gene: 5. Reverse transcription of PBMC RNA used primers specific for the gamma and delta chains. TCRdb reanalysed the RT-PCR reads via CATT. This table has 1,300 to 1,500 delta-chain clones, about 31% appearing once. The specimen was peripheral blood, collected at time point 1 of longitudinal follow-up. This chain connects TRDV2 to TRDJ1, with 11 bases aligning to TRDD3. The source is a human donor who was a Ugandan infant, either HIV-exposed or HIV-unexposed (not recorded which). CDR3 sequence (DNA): TGTGCCTGTGACTACTGGGGGATAGCGGCCGATAAACTCATCTTT. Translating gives CACDYWGIAADKLIF.